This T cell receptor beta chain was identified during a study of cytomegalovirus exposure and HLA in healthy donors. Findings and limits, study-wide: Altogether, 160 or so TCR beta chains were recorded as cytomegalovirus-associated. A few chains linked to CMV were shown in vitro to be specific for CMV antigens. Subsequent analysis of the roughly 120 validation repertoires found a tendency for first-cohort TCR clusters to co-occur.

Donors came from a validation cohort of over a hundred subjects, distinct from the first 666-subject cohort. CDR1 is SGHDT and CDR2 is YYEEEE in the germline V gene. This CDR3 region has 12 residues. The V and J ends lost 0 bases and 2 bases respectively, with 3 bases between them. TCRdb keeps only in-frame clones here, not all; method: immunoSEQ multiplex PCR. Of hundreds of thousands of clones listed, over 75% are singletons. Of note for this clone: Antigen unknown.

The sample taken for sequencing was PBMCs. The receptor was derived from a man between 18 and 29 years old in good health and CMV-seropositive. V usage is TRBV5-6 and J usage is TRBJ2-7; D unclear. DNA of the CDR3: TGTGCCAGCAGCTTGGAACCCTACGAGCAGTACTTC. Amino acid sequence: CASSLEPYEQYF.